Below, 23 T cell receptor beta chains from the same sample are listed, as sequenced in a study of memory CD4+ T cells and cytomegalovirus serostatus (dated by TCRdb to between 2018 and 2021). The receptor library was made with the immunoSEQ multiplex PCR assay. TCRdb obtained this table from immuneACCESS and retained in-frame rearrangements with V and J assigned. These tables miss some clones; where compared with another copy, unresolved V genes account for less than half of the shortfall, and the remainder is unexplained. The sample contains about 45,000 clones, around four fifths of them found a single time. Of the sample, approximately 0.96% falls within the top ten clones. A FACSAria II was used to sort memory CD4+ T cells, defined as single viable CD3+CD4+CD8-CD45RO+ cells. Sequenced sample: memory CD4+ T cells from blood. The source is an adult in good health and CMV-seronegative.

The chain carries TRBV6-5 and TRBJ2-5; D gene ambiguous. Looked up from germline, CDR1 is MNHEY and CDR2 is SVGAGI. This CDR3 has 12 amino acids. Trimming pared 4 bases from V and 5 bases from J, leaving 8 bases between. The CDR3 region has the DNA TGTGCCAGCAGTTCTCGAGCTGAGACCCAGTACTTC. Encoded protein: CASSSRAETQYF.

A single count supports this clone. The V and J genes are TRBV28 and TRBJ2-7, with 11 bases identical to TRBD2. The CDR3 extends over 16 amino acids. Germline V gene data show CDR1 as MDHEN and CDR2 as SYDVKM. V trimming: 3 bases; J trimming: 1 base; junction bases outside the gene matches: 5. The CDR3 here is CASSLPGTSGSYEQYF. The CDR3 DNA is TGTGCCAGCAGTTTGCCCGGGACTAGCGGTTCCTACGAGCAGTACTTC.

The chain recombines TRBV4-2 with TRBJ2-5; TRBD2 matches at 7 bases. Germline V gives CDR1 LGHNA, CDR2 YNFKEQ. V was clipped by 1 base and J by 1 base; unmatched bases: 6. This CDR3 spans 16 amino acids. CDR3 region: CASSQGARGFQETQYF. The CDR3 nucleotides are TGTGCCAGCAGCCAAGGGGCGCGGGGGTTCCAAGAGACCCAGTACTTC.

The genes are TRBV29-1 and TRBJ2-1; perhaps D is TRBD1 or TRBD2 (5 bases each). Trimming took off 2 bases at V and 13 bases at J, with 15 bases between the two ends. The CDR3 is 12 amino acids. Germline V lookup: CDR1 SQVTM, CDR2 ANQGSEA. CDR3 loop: CSVETLPGPQFF. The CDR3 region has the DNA TGCAGCGTTGAAACTCTCCCGGGACCACAGTTCTTC.

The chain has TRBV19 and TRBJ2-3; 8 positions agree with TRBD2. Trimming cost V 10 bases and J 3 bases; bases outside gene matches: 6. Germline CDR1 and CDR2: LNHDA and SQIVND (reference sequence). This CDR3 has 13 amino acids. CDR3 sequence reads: CATAGLATDTQYF. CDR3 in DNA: TGTGCCACCGCCGGACTAGCTACAGATACGCAGTATTTT.

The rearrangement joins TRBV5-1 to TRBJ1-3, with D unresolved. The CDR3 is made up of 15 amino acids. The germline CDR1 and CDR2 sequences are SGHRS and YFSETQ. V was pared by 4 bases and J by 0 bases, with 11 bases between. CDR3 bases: TGCGCCAGCAGCGTGGAGGCGAGCTCTGGAAACACCATATATTTT. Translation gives CASSVEASSGNTIYF.

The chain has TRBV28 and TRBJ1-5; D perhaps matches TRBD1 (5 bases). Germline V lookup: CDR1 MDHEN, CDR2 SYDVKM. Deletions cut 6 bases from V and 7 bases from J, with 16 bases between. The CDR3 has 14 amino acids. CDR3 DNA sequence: TGTGCCAGCAGAAGGGCGGGGGATGGACAGCCCCAGCATTTT. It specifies CASRRAGDGQPQHF.

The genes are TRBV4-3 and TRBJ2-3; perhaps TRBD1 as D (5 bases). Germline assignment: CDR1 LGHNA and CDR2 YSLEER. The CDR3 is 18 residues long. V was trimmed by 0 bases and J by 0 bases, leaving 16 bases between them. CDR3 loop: CASSQDLFAGLSTDTQYF. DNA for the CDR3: TGCGCCAGCAGCCAAGATCTATTCGCAGGGTTAAGCACAGATACGCAGTATTTT.

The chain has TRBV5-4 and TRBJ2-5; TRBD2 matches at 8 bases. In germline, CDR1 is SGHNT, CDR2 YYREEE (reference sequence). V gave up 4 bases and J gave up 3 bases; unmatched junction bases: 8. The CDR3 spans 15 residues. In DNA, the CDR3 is TGTGCCAGCAGCCTCCCGGGGGGGCCAGAAGAGACCCAGTACTTC. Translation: CASSLPGGPEETQYF. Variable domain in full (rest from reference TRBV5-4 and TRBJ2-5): ETGVTQSPTHLIKTRGQQVTLRCSSQSGHNTVSWYQQALGQGPQFIFQYYREEENGRGNFPPRFSGLQFPNYSSELNVNALELDDSALYLCASSLPGGPEETQYFGPGTRLLVL.

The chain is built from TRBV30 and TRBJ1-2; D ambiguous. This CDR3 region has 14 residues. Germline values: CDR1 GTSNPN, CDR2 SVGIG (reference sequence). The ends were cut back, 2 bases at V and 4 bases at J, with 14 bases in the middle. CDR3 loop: CAWSTYSGFYGYTF. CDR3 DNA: TGTGCCTGGAGTACATACTCAGGCTTCTATGGCTACACCTTC.

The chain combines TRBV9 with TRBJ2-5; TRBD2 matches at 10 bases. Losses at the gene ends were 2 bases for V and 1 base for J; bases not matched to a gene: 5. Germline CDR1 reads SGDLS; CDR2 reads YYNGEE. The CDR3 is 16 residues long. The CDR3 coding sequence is TGTGCCAGCAGCGTCCTGTCTAGCGGGGGCCAAGAGACCCAGTACTTC. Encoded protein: CASSVLSSGGQETQYF.

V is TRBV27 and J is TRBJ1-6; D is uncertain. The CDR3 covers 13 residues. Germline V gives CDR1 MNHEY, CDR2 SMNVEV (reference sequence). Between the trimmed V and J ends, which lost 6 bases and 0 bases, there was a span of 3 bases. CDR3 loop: CASRSSYNSPLHF. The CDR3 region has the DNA TGTGCCAGCAGGAGCTCCTATAATTCACCCCTCCACTTT.

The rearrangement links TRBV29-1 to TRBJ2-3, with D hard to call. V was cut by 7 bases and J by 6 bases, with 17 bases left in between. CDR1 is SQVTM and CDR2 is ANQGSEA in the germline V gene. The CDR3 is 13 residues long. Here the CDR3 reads CSAGGGQGDTQYF. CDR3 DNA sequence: TGCAGCGCAGGTGGTGGGCAAGGGGATACGCAGTATTTT.

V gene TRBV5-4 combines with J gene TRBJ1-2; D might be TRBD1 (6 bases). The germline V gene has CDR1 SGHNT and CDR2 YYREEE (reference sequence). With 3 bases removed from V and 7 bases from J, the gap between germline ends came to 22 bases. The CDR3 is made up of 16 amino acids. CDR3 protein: CASSSTRGDINCGYTF. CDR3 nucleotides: TGTGCCAGCAGCTCTACCAGGGGCGACATCAATTGTGGCTACACCTTC.

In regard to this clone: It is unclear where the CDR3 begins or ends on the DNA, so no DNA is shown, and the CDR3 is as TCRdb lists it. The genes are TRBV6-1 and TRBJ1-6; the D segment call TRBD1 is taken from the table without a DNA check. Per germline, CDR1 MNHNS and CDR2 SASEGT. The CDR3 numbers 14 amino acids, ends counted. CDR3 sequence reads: CASSEVGKGATSHF.

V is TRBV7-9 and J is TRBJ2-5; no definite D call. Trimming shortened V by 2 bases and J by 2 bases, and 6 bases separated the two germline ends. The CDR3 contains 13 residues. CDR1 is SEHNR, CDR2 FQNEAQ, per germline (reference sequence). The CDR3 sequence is CASSLTPQETQYF. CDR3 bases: TGTGCCAGCAGCTTAACACCGCAAGAGACCCAGTACTTC.

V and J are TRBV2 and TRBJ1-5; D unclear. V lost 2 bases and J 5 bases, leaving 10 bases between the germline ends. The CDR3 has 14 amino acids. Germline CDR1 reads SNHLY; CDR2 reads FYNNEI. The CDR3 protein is CASSEPNSHQPQHF. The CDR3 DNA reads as TGTGCCAGCAGTGAACCTAACAGTCATCAGCCCCAGCATTTT.

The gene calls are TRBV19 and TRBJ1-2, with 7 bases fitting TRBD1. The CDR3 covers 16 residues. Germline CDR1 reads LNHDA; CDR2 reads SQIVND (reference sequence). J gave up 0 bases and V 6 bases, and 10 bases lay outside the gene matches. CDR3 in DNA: TGTGCCAGTAGCGAATATACCGGGACAGCTAACTATGGCTACACCTTC. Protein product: CASSEYTGTANYGYTF.

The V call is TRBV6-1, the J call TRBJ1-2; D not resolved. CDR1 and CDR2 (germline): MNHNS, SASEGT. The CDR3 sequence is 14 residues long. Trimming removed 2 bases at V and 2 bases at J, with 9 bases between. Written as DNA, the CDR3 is TGTGCCAGCAGTGAACGGTGGGTCAACTATGGCTACACCTTC. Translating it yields CASSERWVNYGYTF.

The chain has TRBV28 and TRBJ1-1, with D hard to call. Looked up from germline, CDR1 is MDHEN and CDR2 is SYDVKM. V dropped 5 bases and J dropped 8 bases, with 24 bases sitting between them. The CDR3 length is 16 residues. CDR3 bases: TGTGCCAGCAGTGGGTATTTCCGGGGTTTGGTCCCCGAAGCTTTCTTT. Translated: CASSGYFRGLVPEAFF. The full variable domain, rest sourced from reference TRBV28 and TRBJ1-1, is DVKVTQSSRYLVKRTGEKVFLECVQDMDHENMFWYRQDPGLGLRLIYFSYDVKMKEKGDIPEGYSVSREKKERFSLILESASTNQTSMYLCASSGYFRGLVPEAFFGQGTRLTVV.

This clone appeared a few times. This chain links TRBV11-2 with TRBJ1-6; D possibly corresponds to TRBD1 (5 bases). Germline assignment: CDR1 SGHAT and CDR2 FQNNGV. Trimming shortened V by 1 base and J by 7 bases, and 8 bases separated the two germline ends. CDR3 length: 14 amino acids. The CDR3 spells CASSLGAGNSPLHF. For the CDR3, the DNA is TGTGCCAGCAGCTTAGGGGCAGGGAATTCACCCCTCCACTTT.

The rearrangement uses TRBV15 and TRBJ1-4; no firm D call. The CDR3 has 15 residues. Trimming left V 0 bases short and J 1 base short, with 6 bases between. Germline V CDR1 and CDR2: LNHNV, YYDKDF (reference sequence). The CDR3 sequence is CATSRDLGTNEKLFF. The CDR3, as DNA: TGTGCCACCAGCAGAGATTTGGGAACTAATGAAAAACTGTTTTTT.

The CDR3: CASSDSAGRGGYTF. The CDR3 DNA is TGTGCCAGCAGTGACTCGGCAGGGAGGGGTGGCTACACCTTC. The J gene is TRBJ1-2, the V gene TRBV6-4, with D perhaps TRBD1 (5 bases). Germline-derived CDR1 and CDR2 are MRHNA and SNTAGT. The CDR3 has 14 amino acids. Trimming left V 0 bases short and J 7 bases short, with 12 bases between.